A selection of T cell receptor beta chains follows, all from one sample in a study of CD8+CD57+ T cells in acquired aplastic anemia. Via MiXCR, TCRdb re-called the reads, giving one row per CDR3 protein. The sample contains 200,000 to 250,000 distinct CDR3 sequences, 55% to 65% of which appear only once. Material for sequencing was sorted CD4+, CD8+, or CD8+CD57+ T cells (not recorded which) from PBMCs. These receptors originate from a human donor with aplastic anemia. Both conserved end residues are part of each CDR3. Fields, in order: D gene, clone size, V gene, J gene, CDR3 DNA, CDR3 protein. The D gene is left open where the match is weak. Only part of the rows carry a size: once, few, many, or a class if the clone is expanded.

NA	NA	TRBV25-1	TRBJ1-2	TGTGCCAGCAGTGAAGCTCTCTATGGCTACACCTTC	CASSEALYGYTF
NA	NA	TRBV15	TRBJ1-6	TGTGCCACCAGTTCTGGGCCTTATAATTCACCCCTCCACTTT	CATSSGPYNSPLHF
NA	once	TRBV2	TRBJ1-6	TGTGCCAGCAGTGTGGGGGGACCTAACTATAATTCACCCCTCCACTTT	CASSVGGPNYNSPLHF
TRBD1	NA	TRBV10-3	TRBJ2-5	TGTGCCATCAGTCCGGGACAGAGGCCAGAAGAGACCCAGTACTTC	CAISPGQRPEETQYF
NA	NA	TRBV7-9	TRBJ2-6	TGTGCCAGCAGCACCCCGCAAGGCACAGCGAAGTCTGGGGCCAACGTCCTGACTTTC	CASSTPQGTAKSGANVLTF
NA	once	TRBV15	TRBJ2-7	TGTGCCACCAGCAGAGAACAGATTCCGATTACCTACGAGCAGTACTTC	CATSREQIPITYEQYF
NA	few	TRBV14	TRBJ2-6	TGTGCCAGCAGTAGCCGGGACACCCAAAAAGTGGCCAACGTCCTGACTTTC	CASSSRDTQKVANVLTF
TRBD2	many	TRBV9	TRBJ2-7	TGTGCCAGCAGCCCAGGTCCTAGCGGGGGTCTTTCCTACGAGCAGTACTTC	CASSPGPSGGLSYEQYF
NA	NA	TRBV20-1	TRBJ2-3	TGCAGTGCCGAAGGTAGCACAACAGATACGCAGTATTTT	CSAEGSTTDTQYF
TRBD2	NA	TRBV7-3	TRBJ2-7	TGTGCCAGAGGACTAGAGGGGAACGAGCAGTACTTC	CARGLEGNEQYF
TRBD2	NA	TRBV2	TRBJ2-7	TGTGCCAGCCGTCTGGGGGGGTCGTCCTACGAGCAGTACTTC	CASRLGGSSYEQYF
TRBD1	NA	TRBV10-3	TRBJ1-4	TGTGCCATCAGTGACCTTGGGACAGTCGGTGAAAAACTGTTTTTT	CAISDLGTVGEKLFF
TRBD1	once	TRBV7-2	TRBJ2-1	TGTGCCAGCCGCATAGGGGGCACGATTGAGCAGTTCTTC	CASRIGGTIEQFF
TRBD2	NA	TRBV7-6	TRBJ2-1	TGTGTCACCGCTAGCGGGGGGGCAAACAATGAGCGGTTCTTC	CVTASGGANNERFF
NA	once	TRBV29-1	TRBJ2-7	TGCAGCGTTAACCGACTCTACTCCTACGAGCAGTACTTC	CSVNRLYSYEQYF
NA	once	TRBV7-2	TRBJ1-5	TGTGCCAGCAGCCCCTCCAGGGAGCGCAATCAGCCCCAGCATTTT	CASSPSRERNQPQHF